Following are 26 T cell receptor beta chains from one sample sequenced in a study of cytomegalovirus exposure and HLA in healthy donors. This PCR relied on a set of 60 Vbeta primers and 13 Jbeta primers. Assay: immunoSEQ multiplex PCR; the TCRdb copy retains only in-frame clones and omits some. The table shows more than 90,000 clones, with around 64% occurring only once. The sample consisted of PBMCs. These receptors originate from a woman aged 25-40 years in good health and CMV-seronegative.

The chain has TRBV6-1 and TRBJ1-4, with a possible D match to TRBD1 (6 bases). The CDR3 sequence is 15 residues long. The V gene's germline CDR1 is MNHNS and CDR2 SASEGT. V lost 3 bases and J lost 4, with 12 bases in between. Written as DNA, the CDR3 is TGTGCCAGCAGTGATTACAGGGACCTTAATGAAAAACTGTTTTTT. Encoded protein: CASSDYRDLNEKLFF.

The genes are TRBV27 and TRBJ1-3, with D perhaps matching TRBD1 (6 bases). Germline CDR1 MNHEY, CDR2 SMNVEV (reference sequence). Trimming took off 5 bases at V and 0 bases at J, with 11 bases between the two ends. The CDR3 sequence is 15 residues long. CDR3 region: CASSGRGSSGNTIYF. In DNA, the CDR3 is TGTGCCAGCAGTGGGAGGGGGAGCTCTGGAAACACCATATATTTT.

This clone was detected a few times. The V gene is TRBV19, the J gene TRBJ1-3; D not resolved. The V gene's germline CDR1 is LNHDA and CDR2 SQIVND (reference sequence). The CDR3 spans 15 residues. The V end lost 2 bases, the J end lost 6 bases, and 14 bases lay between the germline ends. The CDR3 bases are TGTGCCAGTAGTATATCCGGATGGGCACAAAACACCATATATTTT. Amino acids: CASSISGWAQNTIYF.

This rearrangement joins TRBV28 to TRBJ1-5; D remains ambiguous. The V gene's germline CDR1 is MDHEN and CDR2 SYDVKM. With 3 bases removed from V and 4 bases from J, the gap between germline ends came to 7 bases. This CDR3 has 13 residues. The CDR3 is CASSLRINQPQHF. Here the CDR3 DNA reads TGTGCCAGCAGTTTGAGAATTAATCAGCCCCAGCATTTT.

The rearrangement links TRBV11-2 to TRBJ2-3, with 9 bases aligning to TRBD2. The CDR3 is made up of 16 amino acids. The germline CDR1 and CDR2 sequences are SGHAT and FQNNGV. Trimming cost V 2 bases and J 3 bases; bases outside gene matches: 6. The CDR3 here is CASSLMGSGSTDTQYF. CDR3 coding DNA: TGTGCCAGCAGCTTAATGGGTAGCGGGAGTACAGATACGCAGTATTTT.

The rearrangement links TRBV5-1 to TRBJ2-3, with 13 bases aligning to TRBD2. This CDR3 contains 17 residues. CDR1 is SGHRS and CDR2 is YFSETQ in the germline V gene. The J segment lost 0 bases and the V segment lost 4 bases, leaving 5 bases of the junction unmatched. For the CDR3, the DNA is TGCGCCAGCAGCGTACCGGGACTAGCGGGAAGCACAGATACGCAGTATTTT. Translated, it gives CASSVPGLAGSTDTQYF.

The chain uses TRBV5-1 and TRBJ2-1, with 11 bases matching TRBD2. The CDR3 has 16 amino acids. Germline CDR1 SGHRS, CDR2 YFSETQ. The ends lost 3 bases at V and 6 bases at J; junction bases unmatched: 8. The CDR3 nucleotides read TGCGCCAGCAGCTATCTTACCGGGACTAGCGGCAATGAGCAGTTCTTC. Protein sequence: CASSYLTGTSGNEQFF.

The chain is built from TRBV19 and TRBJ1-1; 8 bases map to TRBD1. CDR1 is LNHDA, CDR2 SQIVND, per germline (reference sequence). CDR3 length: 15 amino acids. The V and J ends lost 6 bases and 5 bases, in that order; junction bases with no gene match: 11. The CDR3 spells CASRQGAPLRTEAFF. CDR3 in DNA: TGTGCCAGTAGGCAGGGGGCGCCTTTACGGACTGAAGCTTTCTTT.

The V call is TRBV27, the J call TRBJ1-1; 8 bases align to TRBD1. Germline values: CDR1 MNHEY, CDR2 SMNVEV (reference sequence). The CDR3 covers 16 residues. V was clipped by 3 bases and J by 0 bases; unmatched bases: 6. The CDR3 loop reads CASSFRQGPLNTEAFF. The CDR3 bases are TGTGCCAGCAGTTTCAGACAGGGGCCCCTGAACACTGAAGCTTTCTTT.

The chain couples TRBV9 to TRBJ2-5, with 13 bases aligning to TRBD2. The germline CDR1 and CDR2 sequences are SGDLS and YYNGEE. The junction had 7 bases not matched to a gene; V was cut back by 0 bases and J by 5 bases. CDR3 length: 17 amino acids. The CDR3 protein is CASSVATSGRARETQYF. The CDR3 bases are TGTGCCAGCAGCGTAGCTACTAGCGGGAGGGCCCGGGAGACCCAGTACTTC.

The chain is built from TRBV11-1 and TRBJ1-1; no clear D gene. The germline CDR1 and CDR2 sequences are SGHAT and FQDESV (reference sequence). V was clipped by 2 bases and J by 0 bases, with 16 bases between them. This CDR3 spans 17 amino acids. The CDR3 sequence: CASSLLGGWSMNTEAFF. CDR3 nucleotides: TGTGCCAGCAGCTTACTCGGAGGTTGGTCCATGAACACTGAAGCTTTCTTT.

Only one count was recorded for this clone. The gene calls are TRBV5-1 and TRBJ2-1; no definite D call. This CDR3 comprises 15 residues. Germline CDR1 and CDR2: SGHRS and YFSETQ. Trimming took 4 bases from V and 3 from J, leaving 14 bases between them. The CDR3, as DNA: TGCGCCAGCAGCCCGAGGCTCCACAACTACAATGAGCAGTTCTTC. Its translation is CASSPRLHNYNEQFF.

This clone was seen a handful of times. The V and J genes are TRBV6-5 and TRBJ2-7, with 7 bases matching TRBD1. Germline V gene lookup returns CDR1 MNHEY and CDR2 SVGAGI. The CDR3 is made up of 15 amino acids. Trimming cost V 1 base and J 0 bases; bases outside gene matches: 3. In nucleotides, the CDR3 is TGTGCCAGCAGTTACTGGACAGGTCTCTCCTACGAGCAGTACTTC. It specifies CASSYWTGLSYEQYF.

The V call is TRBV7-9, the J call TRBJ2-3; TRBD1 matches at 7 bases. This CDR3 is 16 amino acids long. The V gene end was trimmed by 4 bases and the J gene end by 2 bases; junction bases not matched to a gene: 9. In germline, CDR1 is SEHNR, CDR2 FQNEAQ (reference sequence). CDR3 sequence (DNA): TGTGCCAGCAGCTCCTCCGGACAGGCGTTCACAGATACGCAGTATTTT. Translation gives CASSSSGQAFTDTQYF.

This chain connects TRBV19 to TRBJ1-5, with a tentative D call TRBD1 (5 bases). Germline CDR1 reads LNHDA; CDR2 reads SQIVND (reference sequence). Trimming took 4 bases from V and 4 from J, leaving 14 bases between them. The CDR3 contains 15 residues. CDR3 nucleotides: TGTGCCAGTAGTAAACTCCAGGACATAAATCAGCCCCAGCATTTT. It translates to CASSKLQDINQPQHF.

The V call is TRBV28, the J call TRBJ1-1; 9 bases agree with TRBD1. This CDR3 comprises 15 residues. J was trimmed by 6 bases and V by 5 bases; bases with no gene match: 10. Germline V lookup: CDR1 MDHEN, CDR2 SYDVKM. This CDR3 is CASSQLQQGAPEAFF. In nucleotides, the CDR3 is TGTGCCAGCAGTCAACTACAACAGGGGGCGCCTGAAGCTTTCTTT.

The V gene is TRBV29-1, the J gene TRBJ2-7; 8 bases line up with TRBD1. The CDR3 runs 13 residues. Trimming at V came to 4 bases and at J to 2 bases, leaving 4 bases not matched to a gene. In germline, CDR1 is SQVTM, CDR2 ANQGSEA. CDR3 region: CSVGSDRAYEQYF. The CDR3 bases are TGCAGCGTTGGTTCGGACAGGGCCTACGAGCAGTACTTC.

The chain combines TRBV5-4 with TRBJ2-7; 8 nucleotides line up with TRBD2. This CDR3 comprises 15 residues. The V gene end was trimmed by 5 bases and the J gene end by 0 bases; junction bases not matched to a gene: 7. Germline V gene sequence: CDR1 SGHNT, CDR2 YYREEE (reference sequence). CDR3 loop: CASSPLGGGSYEQYF. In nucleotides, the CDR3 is TGTGCCAGCAGTCCCCTCGGGGGGGGCTCCTACGAGCAGTACTTC.

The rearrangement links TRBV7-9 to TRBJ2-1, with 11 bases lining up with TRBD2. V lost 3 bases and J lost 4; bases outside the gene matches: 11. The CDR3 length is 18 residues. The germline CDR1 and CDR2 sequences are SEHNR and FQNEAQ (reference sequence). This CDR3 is CASSFRRTSGRVYNEQFF. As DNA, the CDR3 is TGTGCCAGCAGCTTCCGACGGACTAGCGGGCGTGTTTACAATGAGCAGTTCTTC.

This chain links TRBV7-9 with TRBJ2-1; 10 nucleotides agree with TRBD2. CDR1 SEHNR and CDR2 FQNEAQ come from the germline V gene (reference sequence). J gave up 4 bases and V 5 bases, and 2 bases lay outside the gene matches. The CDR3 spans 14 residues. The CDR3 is CASSILAGYNEQFF. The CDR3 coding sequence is TGTGCCAGCAGCATACTAGCGGGATACAATGAGCAGTTCTTC.

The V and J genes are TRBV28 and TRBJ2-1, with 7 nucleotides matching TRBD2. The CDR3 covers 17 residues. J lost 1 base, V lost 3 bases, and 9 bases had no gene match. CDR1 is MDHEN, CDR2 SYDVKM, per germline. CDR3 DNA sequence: TGTGCCAGCAGTTTTTCTCGCGGGAGTGGTTCCTACAATGAGCAGTTCTTC. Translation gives CASSFSRGSGSYNEQFF.

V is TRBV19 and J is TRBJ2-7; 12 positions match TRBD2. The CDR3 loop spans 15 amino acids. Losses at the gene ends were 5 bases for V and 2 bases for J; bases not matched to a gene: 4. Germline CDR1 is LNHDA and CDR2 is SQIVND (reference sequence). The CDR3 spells CASSLTSGRTYEQYF. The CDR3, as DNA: TGTGCCAGTAGTCTGACTAGCGGGAGAACCTACGAGCAGTACTTC.

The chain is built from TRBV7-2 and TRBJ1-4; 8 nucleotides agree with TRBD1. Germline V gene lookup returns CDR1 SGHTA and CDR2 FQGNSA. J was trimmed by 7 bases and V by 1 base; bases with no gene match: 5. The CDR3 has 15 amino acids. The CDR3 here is CASSLEQGVAEKLFF. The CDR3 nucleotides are TGTGCCAGCAGCTTAGAACAGGGGGTTGCTGAAAAACTGTTTTTT.

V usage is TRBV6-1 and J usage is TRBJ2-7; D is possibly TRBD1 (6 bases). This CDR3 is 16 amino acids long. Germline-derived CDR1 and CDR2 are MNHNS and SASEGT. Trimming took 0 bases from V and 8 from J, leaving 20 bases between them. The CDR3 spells CASSEATGKGSLQQYF. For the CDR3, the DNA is TGTGCCAGCAGTGAAGCAACAGGGAAGGGTTCGTTGCAGCAGTACTTC.

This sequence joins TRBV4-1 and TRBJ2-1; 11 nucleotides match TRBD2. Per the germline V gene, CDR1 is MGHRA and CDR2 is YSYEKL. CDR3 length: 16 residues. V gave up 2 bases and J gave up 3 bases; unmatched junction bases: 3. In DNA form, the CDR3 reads TGCGCCAGCAGCCAACTTCTAGCGGGAGGCTACAATGAGCAGTTCTTC. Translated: CASSQLLAGGYNEQFF.

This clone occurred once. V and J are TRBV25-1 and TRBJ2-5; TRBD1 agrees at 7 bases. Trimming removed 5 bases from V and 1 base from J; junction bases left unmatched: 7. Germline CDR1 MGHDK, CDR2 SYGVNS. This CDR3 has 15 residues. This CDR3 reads CASSYRTGPQETQYF. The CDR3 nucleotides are TGTGCCAGCAGTTATAGGACAGGCCCCCAAGAGACCCAGTACTTC.